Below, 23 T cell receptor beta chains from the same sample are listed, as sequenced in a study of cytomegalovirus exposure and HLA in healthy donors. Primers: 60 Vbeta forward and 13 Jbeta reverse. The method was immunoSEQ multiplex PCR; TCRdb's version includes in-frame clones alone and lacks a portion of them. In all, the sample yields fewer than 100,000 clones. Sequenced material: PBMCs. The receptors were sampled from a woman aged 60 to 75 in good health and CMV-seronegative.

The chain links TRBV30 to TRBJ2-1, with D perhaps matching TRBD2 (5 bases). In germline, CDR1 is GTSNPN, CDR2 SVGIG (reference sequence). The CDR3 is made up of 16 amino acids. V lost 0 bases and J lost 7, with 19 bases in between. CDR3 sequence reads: CAWSVTDFGLGNEQFF. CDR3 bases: TGTGCCTGGAGTGTAACGGACTTCGGCCTGGGGAATGAGCAGTTCTTC.

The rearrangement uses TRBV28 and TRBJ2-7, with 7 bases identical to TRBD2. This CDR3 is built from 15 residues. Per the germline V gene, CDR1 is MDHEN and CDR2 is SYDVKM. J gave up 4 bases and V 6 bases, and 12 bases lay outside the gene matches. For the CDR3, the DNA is TGTGCCAGCAGCCGACGTCCGGGGGAGGGGTACGAGCAGTACTTC. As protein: CASSRRPGEGYEQYF.

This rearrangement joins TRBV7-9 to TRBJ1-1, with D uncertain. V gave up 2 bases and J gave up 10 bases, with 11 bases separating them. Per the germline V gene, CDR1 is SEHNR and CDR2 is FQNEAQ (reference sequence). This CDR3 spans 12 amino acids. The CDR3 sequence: CASSLTMEGAFF. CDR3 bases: TGTGCCAGCAGCTTAACTATGGAAGGAGCTTTCTTT.

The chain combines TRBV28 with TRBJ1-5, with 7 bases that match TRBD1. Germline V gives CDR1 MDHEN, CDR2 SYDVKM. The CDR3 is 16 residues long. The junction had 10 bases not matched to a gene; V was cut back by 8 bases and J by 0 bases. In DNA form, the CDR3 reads TGTGCCAGCCGGGCGTCGGGACAGTATAGCAATCAGCCCCAGCATTTT. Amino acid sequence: CASRASGQYSNQPQHF.

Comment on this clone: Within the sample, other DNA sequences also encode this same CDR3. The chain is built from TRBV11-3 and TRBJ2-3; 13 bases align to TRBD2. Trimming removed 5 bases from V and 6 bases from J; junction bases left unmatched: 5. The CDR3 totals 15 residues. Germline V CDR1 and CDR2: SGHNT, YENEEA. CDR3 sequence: CASSQGLAGSDTQYF. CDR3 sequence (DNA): TGTGCCAGCAGCCAGGGACTAGCGGGATCGGATACGCAGTATTTT.

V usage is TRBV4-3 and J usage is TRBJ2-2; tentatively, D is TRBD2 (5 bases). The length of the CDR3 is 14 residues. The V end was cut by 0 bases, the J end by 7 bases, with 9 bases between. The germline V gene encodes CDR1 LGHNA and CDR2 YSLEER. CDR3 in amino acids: CASSQDPSSGELFF. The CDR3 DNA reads TGCGCCAGCAGCCAAGATCCTAGCAGCGGGGAGCTGTTTTTT.

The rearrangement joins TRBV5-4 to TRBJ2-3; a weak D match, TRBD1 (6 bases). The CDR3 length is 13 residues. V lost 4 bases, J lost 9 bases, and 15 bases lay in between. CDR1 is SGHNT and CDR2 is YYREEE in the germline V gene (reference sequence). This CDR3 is CASSHNQGNTQYF. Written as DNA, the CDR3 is TGTGCCAGCAGCCATAATCAGGGGAACACGCAGTATTTT.

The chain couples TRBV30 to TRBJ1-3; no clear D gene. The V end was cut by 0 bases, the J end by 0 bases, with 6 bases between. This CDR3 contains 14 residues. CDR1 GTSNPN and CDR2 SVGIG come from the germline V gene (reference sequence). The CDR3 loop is CAWSVLASGNTIYF. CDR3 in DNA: TGTGCCTGGAGTGTGCTGGCCTCTGGAAACACCATATATTTT.

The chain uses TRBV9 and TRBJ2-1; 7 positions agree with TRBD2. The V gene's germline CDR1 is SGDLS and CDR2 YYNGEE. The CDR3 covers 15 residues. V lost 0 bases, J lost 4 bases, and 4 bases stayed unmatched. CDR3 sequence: CASSVGAGVYNEQFF. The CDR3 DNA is TGTGCCAGCAGCGTAGGGGCGGGAGTTTACAATGAGCAGTTCTTC.

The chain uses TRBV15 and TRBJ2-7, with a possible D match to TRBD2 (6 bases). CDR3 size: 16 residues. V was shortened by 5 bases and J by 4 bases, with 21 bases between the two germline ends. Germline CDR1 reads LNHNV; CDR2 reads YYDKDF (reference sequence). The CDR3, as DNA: TGTGCCACCAGCCCGGACTACTCACCTACGGGGTACGAGCAGTACTTC. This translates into CATSPDYSPTGYEQYF.

This CDR3 reads CASSFRDTKTYGYTF. The CDR3 coding sequence is TGTGCCAGCAGTTTTCGGGATACTAAAACTTATGGCTACACCTTC. The rearrangement uses TRBV28 and TRBJ1-2; no definite D call. Germline V gene data show CDR1 as MDHEN and CDR2 as SYDVKM. The CDR3 runs to 15 residues. The V and J ends lost 3 bases and 5 bases respectively, with 16 bases between them.

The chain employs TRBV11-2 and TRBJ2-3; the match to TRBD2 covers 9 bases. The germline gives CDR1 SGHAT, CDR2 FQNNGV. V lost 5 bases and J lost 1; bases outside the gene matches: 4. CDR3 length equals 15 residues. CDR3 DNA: TGTGCCAGCAGCCGTAGCGGGAGTGGCACAGATACGCAGTATTTT. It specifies CASSRSGSGTDTQYF.

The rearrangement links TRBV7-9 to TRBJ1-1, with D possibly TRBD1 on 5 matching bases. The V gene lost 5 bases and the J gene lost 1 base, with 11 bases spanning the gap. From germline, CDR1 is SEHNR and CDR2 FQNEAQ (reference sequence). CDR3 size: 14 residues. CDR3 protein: CASSPLTGNTEAFF. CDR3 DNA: TGTGCCAGCAGCCCTCTCACAGGGAACACTGAAGCTTTCTTT.

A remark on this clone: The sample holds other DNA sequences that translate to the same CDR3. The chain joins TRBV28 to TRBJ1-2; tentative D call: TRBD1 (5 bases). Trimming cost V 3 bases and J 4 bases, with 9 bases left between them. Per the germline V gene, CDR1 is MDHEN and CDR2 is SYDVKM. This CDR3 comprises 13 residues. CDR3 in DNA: TGTGCCAGCAGTTTGCCAGGGCTCTATGGCTACACCTTC. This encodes CASSLPGLYGYTF.

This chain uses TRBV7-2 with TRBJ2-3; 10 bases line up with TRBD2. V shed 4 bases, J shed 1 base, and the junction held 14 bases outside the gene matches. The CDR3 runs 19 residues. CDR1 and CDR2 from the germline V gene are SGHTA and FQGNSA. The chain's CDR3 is CASSSQSGASGGRTDTQYF. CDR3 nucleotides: TGTGCCAGCAGCTCTCAATCCGGGGCTAGCGGGGGACGCACAGATACGCAGTATTTT.

For the CDR3, the DNA is TGTGCCAGCAGCTCCTTCGCAGGGGCGAACACTGAAGCTTTCTTT. Translating it yields CASSSFAGANTEAFF. The chain links TRBV7-9 to TRBJ1-1, with a possible D match to TRBD1 (6 bases). The germline CDR1 and CDR2 sequences are SEHNR and FQNEAQ (reference sequence). V dropped 4 bases and J dropped 1 base, with 13 bases sitting between them. The CDR3 loop spans 15 amino acids.

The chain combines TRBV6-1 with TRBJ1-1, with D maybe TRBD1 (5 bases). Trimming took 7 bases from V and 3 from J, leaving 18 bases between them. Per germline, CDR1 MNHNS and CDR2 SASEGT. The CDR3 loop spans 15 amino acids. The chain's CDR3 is CASKSRLQGYTEAFF. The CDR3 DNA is TGTGCCAGCAAGAGCCGCCTGCAGGGATACACTGAAGCTTTCTTT.

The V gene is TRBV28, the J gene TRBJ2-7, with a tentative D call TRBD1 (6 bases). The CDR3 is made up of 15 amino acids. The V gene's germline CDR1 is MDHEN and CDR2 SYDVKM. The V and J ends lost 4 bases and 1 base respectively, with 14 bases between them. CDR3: CASSSSGQTSYEQYF. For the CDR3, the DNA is TGTGCCAGCAGTTCCTCCGGACAGACTTCCTACGAGCAGTACTTC.

CDR3 in DNA: TGTGCCAGCAGCTCGAACCCGGGACAGGGGGATAAGGAGTTCTTC. It codes for CASSSNPGQGDKEFF. The V and J genes are TRBV7-2 and TRBJ2-1, with TRBD1 matching over 11 bases. This CDR3 contains 15 residues. The V gene end was trimmed by 4 bases and the J gene end by 14 bases; junction bases not matched to a gene: 13. The germline V gene has CDR1 SGHTA and CDR2 FQGNSA.

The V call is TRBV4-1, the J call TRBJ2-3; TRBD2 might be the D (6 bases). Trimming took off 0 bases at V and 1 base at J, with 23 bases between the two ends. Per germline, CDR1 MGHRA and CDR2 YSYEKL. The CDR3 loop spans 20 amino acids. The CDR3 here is CASSQDERRLVGYRTDTQYF. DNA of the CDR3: TGCGCCAGCAGCCAAGATGAAAGGAGACTAGTCGGGTACCGCACAGATACGCAGTATTTT.

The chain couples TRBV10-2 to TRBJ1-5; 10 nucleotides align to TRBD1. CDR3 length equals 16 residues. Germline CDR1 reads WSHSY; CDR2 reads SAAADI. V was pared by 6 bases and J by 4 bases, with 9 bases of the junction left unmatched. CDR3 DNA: TGCGCCAGCAGCGGGGGGGGACAGGGGAGAAATCAGCCCCAGCATTTT. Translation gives CASSGGGQGRNQPQHF.

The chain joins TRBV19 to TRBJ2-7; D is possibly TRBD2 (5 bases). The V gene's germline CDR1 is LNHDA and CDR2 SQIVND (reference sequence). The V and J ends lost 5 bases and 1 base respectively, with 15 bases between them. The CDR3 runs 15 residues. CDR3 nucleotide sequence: TGTGCCAGTAGTGGGGTTAGTAGCGTATCCTACGAGCAGTACTTC. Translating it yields CASSGVSSVSYEQYF. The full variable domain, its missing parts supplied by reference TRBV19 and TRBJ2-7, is DGGITQSPKYLFRKEGQNVTLSCEQNLNHDAMYWYRQDPGQGLRLIYYSQIVNDFQKGDIAEGYSVSREKKESFPLTVTSAQKNPTAFYLCASSGVSSVSYEQYFGPGTRLTVT.

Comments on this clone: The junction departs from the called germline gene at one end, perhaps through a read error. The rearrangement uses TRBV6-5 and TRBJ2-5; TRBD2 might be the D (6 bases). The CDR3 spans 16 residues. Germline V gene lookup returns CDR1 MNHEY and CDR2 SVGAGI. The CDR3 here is CASSYEAGGMGEAQYF. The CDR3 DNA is TGTGCCAGCAGTTACGAGGCAGGAGGGATGGGAGAGGCCCAGTACTTC.